These 15 T cell receptor beta chains came from one sample sequenced in a study of siplizumab effects on memory and regulatory T cells. Libraries were prepared by immunoSEQ multiplex PCR; TCRdb keeps only in-frame clonotypes and omits some of them. The data contain approximately 100,000 clones, under 95% of them singletons. Sequences were obtained from Tregs sorted from blood. The receptors originated from a human donor in good health.

The rearrangement uses TRBV5-1 and TRBJ1-5; D is possibly TRBD1 (6 bases). This CDR3 has 13 amino acids. From germline, CDR1 is SGHRS and CDR2 YFSETQ. V lost 4 bases and J lost 6, with 11 bases in between. Here the CDR3 DNA reads TGCGCCAGCAGCGTAACACAGGGTCAGCCCCAGCATTTT. It codes for CASSVTQGQPQHF.

V and J are TRBV9 and TRBJ1-1; D remains ambiguous. Germline V gene data show CDR1 as SGDLS and CDR2 as YYNGEE. The CDR3 has 15 residues. V gave up 3 bases and J gave up 7 bases, with 19 bases separating them. CDR3 sequence (DNA): TGTGCCAGCAGCGCAGCCAATATGGGCGAGGATGAAGCTTTCTTT. Translated: CASSAANMGEDEAFF.

This clone has a handful of counts. The rearrangement uses TRBV12-5 and TRBJ1-3; 7 nucleotides line up with TRBD1. With 0 bases clipped from V and 3 bases from J, the junction kept 8 bases outside the gene matches. From germline, CDR1 is LGHNT and CDR2 FRNRAP. The CDR3 is made up of 17 amino acids. This CDR3 reads CASGLVGLGQRGNTIYF. CDR3 nucleotides: TGTGCTAGTGGTTTGGTAGGTCTGGGACAGCGTGGAAACACCATATATTTT.

The chain employs TRBV5-6 and TRBJ2-7; TRBD1 matches at 7 bases. The CDR3 extends over 15 amino acids. Germline CDR1 SGHDT, CDR2 YYEEEE. Trimming took 4 bases from V and 0 from J; bases not matched to a gene: 7. CDR3 region: CASSTGQTYSYEQYF. The DNA of the CDR3 is TGTGCCAGCAGCACGGGACAGACTTACTCCTACGAGCAGTACTTC.

The chain combines TRBV6-6 with TRBJ2-7, with D unresolved. Trimming removed 2 bases from V and 0 bases from J, with 8 bases in between. Looked up from germline, CDR1 is MNHNY and CDR2 is SVGAGI (reference sequence). The CDR3 extends over 14 amino acids. CDR3 nucleotide sequence: TGTGCCAGCAGTTACCTCAGGAACTCCTACGAGCAGTACTTC. Amino acids: CASSYLRNSYEQYF.

This sequence joins TRBV27 and TRBJ1-5, with D perhaps TRBD1 (6 bases). V was cut by 4 bases and J by 4 bases, with 14 bases left in between. The CDR3 length is 15 residues. Germline V CDR1 and CDR2: MNHEY, SMNVEV (reference sequence). The CDR3: CASSSQGKANQPQHF. DNA of the CDR3: TGTGCCAGCAGTTCACAGGGAAAGGCGAATCAGCCCCAGCATTTT.

This chain links TRBV10-2 with TRBJ2-7, with 8 bases lining up with TRBD2. Looked up from germline, CDR1 is WSHSY and CDR2 is SAAADI. V lost 4 bases to trimming and J lost 7 bases; unmatched junction nucleotides: 3. This CDR3 is 12 amino acids long. CDR3: CASSGGLGEQYF. The CDR3 DNA sequence: TGCGCCAGCAGTGGGGGACTAGGGGAGCAGTACTTC.

This sequence joins TRBV2 and TRBJ1-2, with D uncertain. This CDR3 comprises 14 residues. The V gene lost 4 bases and the J gene lost 3 bases, with 12 bases spanning the gap. CDR1 is SNHLY and CDR2 is FYNNEI in the germline V gene. CDR3 bases: TGTGCCAGCAGTGGAGAACAGAAGCACTATGGCTACACCTTC. As protein: CASSGEQKHYGYTF.

This chain links TRBV5-4 with TRBJ2-7; D possibly corresponds to TRBD2 (6 bases). Trimming left V 4 bases short and J 6 bases short, with 8 bases between. Looked up from germline, CDR1 is SGHNT and CDR2 is YYREEE (reference sequence). The CDR3 has 11 amino acids. In DNA, the CDR3 is TGTGCCAGCAGCGGGCGGGGCGAGCAGTACTTC. Amino acids: CASSGRGEQYF.

The chain links TRBV6-6 to TRBJ2-3, with TRBD2 matching 11 bases. Germline-derived CDR1 and CDR2 are MNHNY and SVGAGI (reference sequence). This CDR3 is 16 amino acids long. V gave up 2 bases and J gave up 3 bases; unmatched junction bases: 4. CDR3 DNA sequence: TGTGCCAGCAGTTACGGCACTAGCGGGGGAACAGATACGCAGTATTTT. Its translation: CASSYGTSGGTDTQYF.

This chain uses TRBV6-5 with TRBJ2-1, with a possible D match to TRBD1 (6 bases). The germline CDR1 and CDR2 sequences are MNHEY and SVGAGI. V was clipped by 8 bases and J by 10 bases, with 12 bases between them. CDR3 size: 11 residues. The CDR3 loop is CASGGRGEQFF. In DNA, the CDR3 is TGTGCCAGCGGGGGAAGGGGGGAGCAGTTCTTC.

The chain couples TRBV19 to TRBJ1-1; a possible D gene is TRBD1 (6 bases). The germline V and J ends were trimmed by 6 bases and 1 base, with 9 bases remaining between them. The CDR3 sequence is 13 residues long. CDR1 is LNHDA, CDR2 SQIVND, per germline (reference sequence). In DNA, the CDR3 is TGTGCCAGTAGGCGACAGGCGAACACTGAAGCTTTCTTT. It specifies CASRRQANTEAFF.

The count of this clone is one. The chain employs TRBV7-9 and TRBJ1-1; D call uncertain. CDR1 and CDR2 from the germline V gene are SEHNR and FQNEAQ (reference sequence). The V end was cut by 3 bases, the J end by 2 bases, with 7 bases between. This CDR3 is built from 13 residues. CDR3 bases: TGTGCCAGCAGCTTCGACCCCAACACTGAAGCTTTCTTT. It codes for CASSFDPNTEAFF. The entire variable domain, with the rest obtained from reference TRBV7-9 and TRBJ1-1, is as follows: DTGVSQNPRHKITKRGQNVTFRCDPISEHNRLYWYRQTLGQGPEFLTYFQNEAQLEKSRLLSDRFSAERPKGSFSTLEIQRTEQGDSAMYLCASSFDPNTEAFFGQGTRLTVV.

The chain combines TRBV14 with TRBJ1-4; D uncertain. CDR1 and CDR2 from the germline V gene are SGHDN and FVKESK. V lost 1 base and J lost 7, with 10 bases in between. This CDR3 comprises 14 residues. DNA of the CDR3: TGTGCCAGCAGCCAAGCAACCAATATTGAAAAACTGTTTTTT. It specifies CASSQATNIEKLFF. Using reference TRBV14 and TRBJ1-4 for the parts outside the CDR3, the full variable domain is EAGVTQFPSHSVIEKGQTVTLRCDPISGHDNLYWYRRVMGKEIKFLLHFVKESKQDESGMPNNRFLAERTGGTYSTLKVQPAELEDSGVYFCASSQATNIEKLFFGSGTQLSVL.

The chain recombines TRBV2 with TRBJ1-5, with 11 bases identical to TRBD1. CDR3 size: 15 residues. Losses at the gene ends were 7 bases for V and 3 bases for J; bases not matched to a gene: 5. Germline CDR1 reads SNHLY; CDR2 reads FYNNEI. CDR3 bases: TGTGCCAGCACCACGGACAGGGGGCTCAATCAGCCCCAGCATTTT. Translation: CASTTDRGLNQPQHF.